This TCR beta chain was obtained from a study of shared clonotypes between healthy human individuals. From germline, CDR1 is ENHRY and CDR2 SYGVKD. CDR3 length equals 13 residues. The V end lost 5 bases, the J end lost 6 bases, and 13 bases lay between the germline ends. Only Caucasian adults living in Nashville, Tennessee served as donors. Per the original data handling: Filtering of immunoSEQ junctional sequences could not match full-length read filtering. Measured with immunoSEQ multiplex PCR; TCRdb has only the in-frame clones, and not every one. V and J calls and clone size follow that table, whereas D and trimming were derived from the DNA. This repertoire shows 1.5 million to 1.9 million clones, around 98% found once; its top ten account for approximately 0.45%.

Source material: naive CD4+ T cells sorted from blood. Subset reported: CD45RA+ positively selected. This chain links TRBV10-3 with TRBJ1-1; D remains ambiguous. The source is a young man in good health. The CDR3 here is CAISTSLMAEAFF. The DNA of the CDR3 is TGTGCCATCAGTACGAGTCTAATGGCTGAAGCTTTCTTT.